The clone carrying this T cell receptor beta chain was seen only a few times. The ends were cut back, 4 bases at V and 1 base at J, with 14 bases in the middle. Germline V CDR1 and CDR2: MNHEY, SVGAGI. The CDR3 covers 15 residues. This specimen belongs to a study of blood T cell repertoires in COVID-19. Study as a whole: The origin of the acute and convalescent COVID-19 samples was the United States, Italy and Spain. Sample material is recorded as cDNA or gDNA derived from T cells, B-cell-depleted T cells, or PBMCs.

As handled by the study authors: Amplification with reference gene primers provided the estimates of nucleated cell counts. Sequencing used immunoSEQ multiplex PCR; TCRdb keeps in-frame clones, though not all of them. V, J and clone size are taken as reported in that table, and D and trimming were inferred from the DNA itself. The sample contains 150,000 or so clones, 90% of which appear only once. The V gene is TRBV6-5, the J gene TRBJ2-7, with D possibly TRBD1 on 6 matching bases. The material sequenced was peripheral blood. The TCR comes from a man aged 60 to 69 with active or convalescent COVID-19. The CDR3 DNA reads TGTGCCAGCAGTTCCACCTTACAGGGATCCTACGAGCAGTACTTC. Amino acid sequence: CASSSTLQGSYEQYF.